These 24 T cell receptor beta chains share one sample of origin, sequenced in a study of blood T cell repertoires in COVID-19. Profiled with immunoSEQ multiplex PCR; TCRdb holds only in-frame clones, not every one. Here the sample spans 150,000 to 170,000 clones, around 84% being singletons. Source material: PBMCs or T cells enriched from blood (not recorded which). The source of these receptors is a man between 50 and 59 years old who had recovered from COVID-19.

This chain uses TRBV7-9 with TRBJ1-2; D is uncertain. The ends were cut back, 5 bases at V and 8 bases at J, with 18 bases in the middle. The CDR3 extends over 14 amino acids. Germline loops: CDR1 SEHNR, CDR2 FQNEAQ (reference sequence). CDR3: CASSHQTAGRGYTF. Here the CDR3 DNA reads TGTGCCAGCAGCCATCAAACCGCTGGGCGCGGCTACACCTTC.

The chain couples TRBV12-3 or TRBV12-4 to TRBJ2-7; no clear D gene. This CDR3 is 13 amino acids long. V gave up 5 bases and J gave up 2 bases, with 10 bases separating them. CDR3 protein: CASSPGVTYEQYF. CDR3 DNA sequence: TGTGCCAGCAGTCCGGGTGTTACCTACGAGCAGTACTTC.

The chain employs TRBV3-1 (or the pseudogene TRBV3-2) and TRBJ1-6; TRBD1 aligns across 11 bases. Germline V gene data show CDR1 as LGHDT and CDR2 as YNNKEL (reference sequence). Trimming removed 8 bases from V and 10 bases from J; junction bases left unmatched: 7. This CDR3 has 14 residues. The CDR3 here is CASGPGTGGSPLHF. As DNA, the CDR3 is TGTGCCAGCGGTCCCGGGACAGGGGGGTCACCCCTCCACTTT.

The chain has TRBV19 and TRBJ1-4, with 11 positions matching TRBD1. Germline values: CDR1 LNHDA, CDR2 SQIVND (reference sequence). The CDR3 length is 15 residues. V gave up 2 bases and J gave up 8 bases; unmatched junction bases: 4. In nucleotides, the CDR3 is TGTGCCAGTAGTATATGGACAGGGGGCCCGGAAAAACTGTTTTTT. Amino acids: CASSIWTGGPEKLFF.

This chain uses TRBV4-2 with TRBJ2-5; TRBD2 matches at 11 bases. J gave up 0 bases and V 0 bases, and 3 bases lay outside the gene matches. Germline CDR1 LGHNA, CDR2 YNFKEQ. The CDR3 is made up of 17 amino acids. In DNA form, the CDR3 reads TGTGCCAGCAGCCAAGATCCTAGCGGGGGGAACCAAGAGACCCAGTACTTC. Translated, it gives CASSQDPSGGNQETQYF.

This clone has just a few counts. The V call is TRBV6-1, the J call TRBJ2-1; 7 bases map to TRBD2. The V segment lost 4 bases and the J segment 4 bases; nucleotides outside the gene matches: 7. The CDR3 is 15 residues long. Per the germline V gene, CDR1 is MNHNS and CDR2 is SASEGT. The CDR3, as DNA: TGTGCCAGCAGTGCAGCGGGACTTATGTACAATGAGCAGTTCTTC. Its translation is CASSAAGLMYNEQFF.

J is TRBJ1-1 and V is TRBV3-1 (or the pseudogene TRBV3-2); D ambiguous. This CDR3 is built from 16 residues. Germline V gene lookup returns CDR1 LGHDT and CDR2 YNNKEL (reference sequence). Between the trimmed V and J ends, which lost 1 base and 1 base, there was a span of 13 bases. The CDR3 coding sequence is TGTGCCAGCAGCCAAGTGGTCGGTAGAGCGAACACTGAAGCTTTCTTT. It translates to CASSQVVGRANTEAFF.

The chain employs TRBV7-9 and TRBJ2-3; TRBD1 is a possible D gene (5 bases). The CDR3 is 14 residues long. Looked up from germline, CDR1 is SEHNR and CDR2 is FQNEAQ (reference sequence). The V gene lost 5 bases and the J gene lost 3 bases, with 12 bases spanning the gap. CDR3 DNA: TGTGCCAGCAGCCCACATGGGGCGACAGATACGCAGTATTTT. Its translation: CASSPHGATDTQYF.

The V and J genes are TRBV2 and TRBJ1-1; possible D gene TRBD1, 5 bases. The CDR3 is made up of 15 amino acids. The germline V gene encodes CDR1 SNHLY and CDR2 FYNNEI. V dropped 4 bases and J dropped 0 bases, with 12 bases sitting between them. CDR3 protein: CASSAQATLNTEAFF. In DNA, the CDR3 is TGTGCCAGCAGTGCACAGGCGACCTTGAACACTGAAGCTTTCTTT.

The CDR3: CASSRVGLAFF. DNA for the CDR3: TGTGCCAGCAGCCGGGTGGGTCTAGCTTTCTTT. V gene TRBV7-9 combines with J gene TRBJ1-1; no reliable D call. Germline values: CDR1 SEHNR, CDR2 FQNEAQ (reference sequence). The CDR3 contains 11 residues. Trimming cost V 5 bases and J 10 bases, with 11 bases left between them.

The rearrangement uses TRBV2 and TRBJ2-7; maybe TRBD2 (7 bases). The V and J ends lost 6 bases and 5 bases respectively, with 23 bases between them. This CDR3 is built from 16 residues. Germline V lookup: CDR1 SNHLY, CDR2 FYNNEI. CDR3 nucleotide sequence: TGTGCCAGCAGGAGGGGGGGCGGCTCCCCGAGGGACGAGCAGTACTTC. Translation gives CASRRGGGSPRDEQYF.

This clone was observed once. CDR3 DNA sequence: TGTGCCAGCAGGAAGGGGCAGGTTAGCAATCAGCCCCAGCATTTT. Amino acid sequence: CASRKGQVSNQPQHF. The rearrangement uses TRBV6-5 and TRBJ1-5; D is possibly TRBD1 (5 bases). Deletions cut 6 bases from V and 0 bases from J, with 12 bases between. Looked up from germline, CDR1 is MNHEY and CDR2 is SVGAGI. CDR3 length: 15 residues.

A few counts support this clone. The chain joins TRBV3-1 (or the pseudogene TRBV3-2) to TRBJ1-2; D possibly corresponds to TRBD1 (6 bases). Germline CDR1 reads LGHDT; CDR2 reads YNNKEL (reference sequence). Trimming took off 2 bases at V and 4 bases at J, with 20 bases between the two ends. This CDR3 comprises 17 residues. The CDR3 protein is CASSQRTGQTGVYGYTF. The CDR3 bases are TGTGCCAGCAGCCAACGTACGGGACAAACCGGGGTCTATGGCTACACCTTC.

This clone was counted once. The chain couples TRBV3-1 (or the pseudogene TRBV3-2) to TRBJ2-7; 7 bases map to TRBD1. This CDR3 is 12 amino acids long. V lost 4 bases, J lost 6 bases, and 3 bases stayed unmatched. Germline assignment: CDR1 LGHDT and CDR2 YNNKEL (reference sequence). CDR3 loop: CASSRTGGEQYF. CDR3 coding DNA: TGTGCCAGCAGCCGGACAGGTGGCGAGCAGTACTTC.

The rearrangement links TRBV6-5 to TRBJ1-3, with 7 nucleotides matching TRBD1. The germline V gene encodes CDR1 MNHEY and CDR2 SVGAGI. Unmatched junction bases numbered 4, after V lost 6 bases and J lost 2 bases. This CDR3 contains 14 residues. The CDR3 sequence is CASSQDRAGNTIYF. CDR3 nucleotides: TGTGCCAGCAGCCAAGACAGGGCTGGAAACACCATATATTTT.

This clone appeared a single time. The gene calls are TRBV7-8 and TRBJ1-5, with 8 bases that match TRBD1. Germline assignment: CDR1 SGHVS and CDR2 FQNEAQ. Trimming took 1 base from V and 7 from J; bases not matched to a gene: 9. This CDR3 spans 16 amino acids. CDR3 sequence reads: CASSLGGPGGGQPQHF. The CDR3 DNA sequence: TGTGCCAGCAGCTTAGGGGGGCCAGGGGGCGGGCAGCCCCAGCATTTT.

V and J are TRBV5-8 and TRBJ1-5, with TRBD1 matching 8 bases. This CDR3 has 14 amino acids. J was trimmed by 7 bases and V by 2 bases; bases with no gene match: 5. Germline loops: CDR1 SGHTS, CDR2 YDEGEE. CDR3: CASSFGQGGQPQHF. The DNA of the CDR3 is TGTGCCAGCAGCTTCGGACAGGGAGGACAGCCCCAGCATTTT.

V and J are TRBV3-1 (or the pseudogene TRBV3-2) and TRBJ1-1; D is unresolved. The germline V gene has CDR1 LGHDT and CDR2 YNNKEL (reference sequence). CDR3 size: 14 residues. V was trimmed by 7 bases and J by 1 base, leaving 13 bases between them. This CDR3 is CASKHARRNTEAFF. As DNA, the CDR3 is TGTGCCAGCAAGCACGCGAGGAGGAACACTGAAGCTTTCTTT.

The rearrangement uses TRBV4-2 and TRBJ1-1, with 8 bases matching TRBD1. This CDR3 has 14 residues. J was trimmed by 10 bases and V by 0 bases; bases with no gene match: 7. Germline lookup yields CDR1 LGHNA and CDR2 YNFKEQ. The CDR3 bases are TGTGCCAGCAGCCAAGATGCGGACAGGGCCGGAGCTTTCTTT. The encoded protein is CASSQDADRAGAFF.

The V gene is TRBV5-4, the J gene TRBJ2-7, with 13 bases identical to TRBD2. This CDR3 contains 18 residues. The germline gives CDR1 SGHNT, CDR2 YYREEE (reference sequence). J lost 0 bases, V lost 3 bases, and 9 bases had no gene match. The CDR3 DNA is TGTGCCAGCAGCTCCCGAGGACTAGCGGGGGCCCGCTCCTACGAGCAGTACTTC. It specifies CASSSRGLAGARSYEQYF.

This rearrangement joins TRBV6-5 to TRBJ2-3; 13 nucleotides match TRBD2. This CDR3 spans 15 amino acids. Germline CDR1 MNHEY, CDR2 SVGAGI. The junction had 4 bases not matched to a gene; V was cut back by 5 bases and J by 5 bases. CDR3: CASSTSGGALDTQYF. The CDR3 coding sequence is TGTGCCAGCAGTACTAGCGGGGGGGCCTTAGATACGCAGTATTTT.

The rearrangement joins TRBV2 to TRBJ1-1; 7 bases line up with TRBD1. The J segment lost 1 base and the V segment lost 7 bases, leaving 9 bases of the junction unmatched. The germline CDR1 and CDR2 sequences are SNHLY and FYNNEI. This CDR3 has 15 residues. The CDR3 protein is CASKQDRARNTEAFF. The CDR3, as DNA: TGTGCCAGCAAGCAAGACAGGGCTAGGAACACTGAAGCTTTCTTT.

The chain combines TRBV11-3 with TRBJ2-1, with 9 positions matching TRBD2. J gave up 7 bases and V 3 bases, and 7 bases lay outside the gene matches. The CDR3 consists of 15 residues. Germline V gives CDR1 SGHNT, CDR2 YENEEA. The CDR3 protein is CASSFGTSNKNEQFF. CDR3 nucleotide sequence: TGTGCCAGCAGCTTTGGGACTAGCAATAAAAATGAGCAGTTCTTC.

The chain recombines TRBV3-1 (or the pseudogene TRBV3-2) with TRBJ2-2; TRBD2 matches 7 bases. Trimming cost V 6 bases and J 1 base; bases outside gene matches: 8. There are 16 residues in the CDR3. Per the germline V gene, CDR1 is LGHDT and CDR2 is YNNKEL (reference sequence). The CDR3 nucleotides read TGTGCCAGCAGACCCTTTGGGAGGGAGAACACCGGGGAGCTGTTTTTT. Translation: CASRPFGRENTGELFF.